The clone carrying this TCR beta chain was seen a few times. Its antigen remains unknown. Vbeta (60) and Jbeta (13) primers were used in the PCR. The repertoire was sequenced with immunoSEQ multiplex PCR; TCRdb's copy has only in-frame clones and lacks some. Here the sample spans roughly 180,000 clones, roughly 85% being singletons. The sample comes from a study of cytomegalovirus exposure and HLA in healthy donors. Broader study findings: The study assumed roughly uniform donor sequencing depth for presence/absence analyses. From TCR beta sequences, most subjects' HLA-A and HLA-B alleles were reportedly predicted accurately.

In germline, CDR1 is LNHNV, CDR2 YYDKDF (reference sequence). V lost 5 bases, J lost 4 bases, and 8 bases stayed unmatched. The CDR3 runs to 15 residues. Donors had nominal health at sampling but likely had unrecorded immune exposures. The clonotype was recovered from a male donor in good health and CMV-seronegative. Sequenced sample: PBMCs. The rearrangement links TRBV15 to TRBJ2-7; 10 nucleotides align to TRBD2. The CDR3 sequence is CATSSVVAGGYEQYF. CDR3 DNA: TGTGCCACCAGCTCCGTGGTAGCGGGAGGTTACGAGCAGTACTTC.